Below are 20 T cell receptor beta chains sequenced from a single sample in a study of shared clonotypes between healthy human individuals. The data were produced by immunoSEQ multiplex PCR, yet TCRdb's version contains in-frame clones alone and is incomplete. The sample yields around 510,000 clones, just over 75% seen once. The sample consisted of PBMCs. All receptors come from a woman aged 40 to 55 in good health. Some clones in this sample may be carry-over from other donors' samples.

This clone has a handful of counts. It differs at one base from a far larger clone, so likely a read error. The sample holds other DNA sequences that translate to the same CDR3. V is TRBV4-2 and J is TRBJ2-2; weak D call: TRBD2 (6 bases). CDR3 size: 15 residues. Per germline, CDR1 LGHNA and CDR2 YNFKEQ. The CDR3: CASSQDHGSTGELFF. For the CDR3, the DNA is TGTGCCAGCAGCCAAGATCACGGGAGTACCGGGGAGCTATTTTTT.

The gene calls are TRBV2 and TRBJ1-1; 7 positions match TRBD1. The CDR3 extends over 13 amino acids. J lost 7 bases, V lost 6 bases, and 8 bases had no gene match. From germline, CDR1 is SNHLY and CDR2 FYNNEI. CDR3 sequence reads: CASRLPTGDEAFF. DNA of the CDR3: TGTGCCAGCAGACTACCCACAGGGGATGAAGCTTTCTTT.

Of note for this clone: This sequence may be a read error, since a much larger clone differs from it by one base. The chain recombines TRBV6-1 with TRBJ2-6, with unresolved D. CDR3 size: 14 residues. V was clipped by 4 bases and J by 0 bases, with 4 bases between them. CDR1 and CDR2 from the germline V gene are MNHNS and SASEGT. DNA of the CDR3: TGTGCCAGCAGTGTTGGCTCTGGGGCCAACGTCCTGACTTTC. Its protein is CASSVGSGANVLTF.

This chain connects TRBV6-6 to TRBJ2-2; D gene ambiguous. This CDR3 contains 14 residues. Germline CDR1 is MNHNY and CDR2 is SVGAGI (reference sequence). V was shortened by 5 bases and J by 5 bases, with 12 bases between the two germline ends. The CDR3 loop is CASSLQATTGELFF. Here the CDR3 DNA reads TGTGCCAGCAGTCTTCAGGCGACGACCGGGGAGCTGTTTTTT.

Turning to this clone: A far larger clone lies a single base away; this is likely a read error. The gene calls are TRBV16 and TRBJ2-1; TRBD2 matches 7 bases. The CDR3 runs 14 residues. Germline V gene lookup returns CDR1 KGHSY and CDR2 FQNENV. V was pared by 8 bases and J by 4 bases, with 8 bases of the junction left unmatched. For the CDR3, the DNA is TGTGCCAGCGGCCCGAGGGGAGGGTACAATGAGCAGTTCTTC. It codes for CASGPRGGYNEQFF.

The rearrangement uses TRBV2 and TRBJ2-7; unclear D gene. This CDR3 has 11 residues. Germline assignment: CDR1 SNHLY and CDR2 FYNNEI. Deletions cut 3 bases from V and 3 bases from J, with 3 bases between. The CDR3 sequence is CASSENYEQYF. DNA of the CDR3: TGTGCCAGCAGTGAGAACTACGAGCAGTACTTC.

This rearrangement joins TRBV28 to TRBJ1-1; TRBD1 is a possible D gene (5 bases). Germline values: CDR1 MDHEN, CDR2 SYDVKM. There are 14 residues in the CDR3. Trimming left V 5 bases short and J 3 bases short, with 13 bases between. CDR3 residues: CASSGYRPDTEAFF. The CDR3 nucleotides read TGTGCCAGCAGTGGTTACAGGCCGGACACTGAAGCTTTCTTT.

Details on this clone: Germline and junction disagree at one end, which may indicate a read error. The sample has other DNA sequences that encode this CDR3 too. This chain joins TRBV4-3 and TRBJ2-1; 10 nucleotides agree with TRBD2. This CDR3 region has 15 residues. Germline CDR1 is LGHNA and CDR2 is YSLEER. CDR3 coding DNA: TGCGCCAGTAGCCAAGGGACTAGCGATCACAATGAGCAGTTCTTC. It translates to CASSQGTSDHNEQFF.

The V and J genes are TRBV30 and TRBJ1-3; possibly TRBD1 for D (5 bases). The CDR3 has 14 amino acids. CDR1 and CDR2 (germline): GTSNPN, SVGIG (reference sequence). Trimming left V 4 bases short and J 0 bases short, with 10 bases between. The DNA of the CDR3 is TGTGCCTGGACAAGACAGCTCTCTGGAAACACCATATATTTT. This sequence encodes CAWTRQLSGNTIYF. The variable domain in full, completed from reference TRBV30 and TRBJ1-3, reads SQTIHQWPATLVQPVGSPLSLECTVEGTSNPNLYWYRQAAGRGLQLLFYSVGIGQISSEVPQNLSASRPQDRQFILSSKKLLLSDSGFYLCAWTRQLSGNTIYFGEGSWLTVV.

The chain combines TRBV10-3 with TRBJ2-7, with D possibly TRBD2 on 8 matching bases. The CDR3 has 17 residues. Trimming stripped 1 base from V and 4 bases from J, with 20 bases between. CDR1 ENHRY and CDR2 SYGVKD come from the germline V gene. CDR3 loop: CAISEFGQAGGIYEQYF. CDR3 nucleotide sequence: TGTGCCATCAGTGAGTTCGGACAGGCGGGGGGTATATACGAGCAGTACTTC.

This clone was recorded a few times. The chain carries TRBV7-2 and TRBJ2-7; D remains ambiguous. V lost 5 bases to trimming and J lost 1 base, with 6 bases between them. The V gene's germline CDR1 is SGHTA and CDR2 FQGNSA. This CDR3 spans 12 amino acids. The CDR3 nucleotides are TGTGCCAGCAGCCCCCCTTCCTACGAGCAGTACTTC. This encodes CASSPPSYEQYF. The full variable domain, rest sourced from reference TRBV7-2 and TRBJ2-7, is GAGVSQSPSNKVTEKGKDVELRCDPISGHTALYWYRQSLGQGLEFLIYFQGNSAPDKSGLPSDRFSAERTGGSVSTLTIQRTQQEDSAVYLCASSPPSYEQYFGPGTRLTVT.

The chain combines TRBV6-5 with TRBJ2-1; 7 positions agree with TRBD2. The germline V gene encodes CDR1 MNHEY and CDR2 SVGAGI. This CDR3 has 15 amino acids. The V and J ends lost 7 bases and 7 bases, in that order; junction bases with no gene match: 13. The CDR3 protein is CASKEGGRAKNEQFF. The CDR3, as DNA: TGTGCCAGCAAGGAAGGTGGGAGGGCCAAAAATGAGCAGTTCTTC.

V gene TRBV12-5 combines with J gene TRBJ2-2, with D perhaps TRBD1 (6 bases). The CDR3 runs to 15 residues. The V end lost 1 base, the J end lost 5 bases, and 11 bases lay between the germline ends. Per germline, CDR1 LGHNT and CDR2 FRNRAP. CDR3 amino acids: CASGLGQGTTGELFF. The CDR3 bases are TGTGCTAGTGGTTTGGGGCAGGGGACGACCGGGGAGCTGTTTTTT.

J is TRBJ1-2 and V is TRBV28; D not certain. V was pared by 6 bases and J by 3 bases, with 17 bases between. CDR3 length: 15 amino acids. Looked up from germline, CDR1 is MDHEN and CDR2 is SYDVKM. DNA of the CDR3: TGTGCCAGCAGGTCCAACCAAGGCCGTTACTATGGCTACACCTTC. Amino acids: CASRSNQGRYYGYTF.

This chain links TRBV6-5 with TRBJ2-2, with D hard to call. V was clipped by 0 bases and J by 3 bases, with 8 bases between them. The CDR3 consists of 15 residues. Germline V gives CDR1 MNHEY, CDR2 SVGAGI. The CDR3 DNA follows: TGTGCCAGCAGTTACTCCCCAGGATACACCGGGGAGCTGTTTTTT. Protein: CASSYSPGYTGELFF.

This clone was seen at least ten times. This sequence joins TRBV27 and TRBJ2-4, with D perhaps TRBD1 (5 bases). Trimming left V 2 bases short and J 6 bases short, with 11 bases between. The CDR3 spans 14 residues. Germline loops: CDR1 MNHEY, CDR2 SMNVEV (reference sequence). Here the CDR3 DNA reads TGTGCCAGCAGTTTAGGGCTTCAGGGAAACATTCAGTACTTC. Amino acid sequence: CASSLGLQGNIQYF.

The chain links TRBV15 to TRBJ2-5, with no clear D. Trimming cost V 0 bases and J 5 bases, with 10 bases left between them. Per germline, CDR1 LNHNV and CDR2 YYDKDF (reference sequence). The CDR3 has 14 amino acids. DNA for the CDR3: TGTGCCACCAGCAGAGACAGGTTCGAGGAGACCCAGTACTTC. Translating gives CATSRDRFEETQYF.

The chain combines TRBV4-1 with TRBJ2-5, with 9 nucleotides matching TRBD2. J lost 5 bases, V lost 4 bases, and 11 bases had no gene match. CDR1 is MGHRA and CDR2 is YSYEKL in the germline V gene. The CDR3 spans 16 residues. For the CDR3, the DNA is TGCGCCAGCAGCCTCCAGGCGGCTAGCGGGACGGAGACCCAGTACTTC. It yields the protein CASSLQAASGTETQYF.

The chain uses TRBV6-9 and TRBJ2-7; tentatively, D is TRBD1 or TRBD2 (5 bases each). Germline V gives CDR1 MNHGY, CDR2 SVAAGI. Trimming pared 4 bases from V and 8 bases from J, leaving 15 bases between. The CDR3 extends over 13 amino acids. CDR3 amino acids: CASSSGPNHKQYF. Here the CDR3 DNA reads TGTGCCAGCAGTTCGGGACCTAACCATAAGCAGTACTTC.

The V gene is TRBV7-2, the J gene TRBJ1-2; 10 bases match TRBD1. CDR3 size: 17 residues. Germline CDR1 is SGHTA and CDR2 is FQGNSA. J lost 3 bases, V lost 3 bases, and 10 bases had no gene match. The CDR3, as DNA: TGTGCCAGCAGCTTTGGCGGGACAGGGGTTCGGGACTATGGCTACACCTTC. It translates to CASSFGGTGVRDYGYTF.